This T cell receptor beta chain was profiled in a study of T cells in Graves' hyperthyroidism and ophthalmopathy. Overall study results and limits: Clonotypes that were expanded in thyroid above 0.001 mostly appeared in blood too. The model made its ophthalmopathy prediction, and onset followed a median approximately 6 months later.

Uncontrolled infection, other autoimmune disease, pregnancy or lactation disqualified patients from enrolment. Diagnoses were made from clinical symptoms, serum measures (thyroxine and TRAb), thyroid ultrasound and orbital computed tomography. Trimming pared 8 bases from V and 0 bases from J, leaving 14 bases between. Germline V gene lookup returns CDR1 MNHNY and CDR2 SVGAGI (reference sequence). The CDR3 extends over 14 amino acids. Concerning this clonotype itself: Its cognate antigen is unknown.

The investigators amplified TCR beta CDR3 regions from RNA transcripts. HTBI primers were the set used in a first-round RT-PCR of the TCR CDR3. TCRdb analysed the multiplex PCR reads with MiXCR anew, one entry per CDR3 protein. The sample consists of approximately 640,000 distinct CDR3 sequences, less than 45% of them appearing once. Sequencing was performed on peripheral blood or thyroid tissue (not recorded which). The rearrangement links TRBV6-6 to TRBJ2-7; D remains unclear. The receptor's source is an adult man with Graves' disease, either hyperthyroidism or ophthalmopathy (not recorded which). CDR3 sequence: CASWPEEYSYEQYF. CDR3 sequence (DNA): TGTGCCAGCTGGCCAGAGGAATACTCCTACGAGCAGTACTTC.